This TCR beta chain is drawn from a study of CD8 T cells in ankylosing spondylitis. A quantitative 5'-RACE method, one with molecular barcodes, was used to make TCR beta libraries. MiXCR was run by TCRdb on the 5' RACE reads, yielding one entry per CDR3 protein. The table lists some 840,000 distinct CDR3 sequences, roughly 10% of them singletons, with roughly 0.51% in the top ten. This clonotype was seen more than once but under ten times. Its antigen is undetermined. Findings and caveats of the study: Reports say disease-linked clones showed up significantly more in matched ankylosing spondylitis synovial fluid. Certain motif variants had earlier been reported in reactive arthritis synovial fluid and blood. Blood from ankylosing spondylitis patients appeared to carry a characteristic eight-variant TCR beta motif. Disease-linked clones had a CD8+ phenotype and relatively low frequency in peripheral blood.

The V end was cut by 6 bases, the J end by 2 bases, with 12 bases between. The germline CDR1 and CDR2 sequences are DFQATT and SNEGSKA (reference sequence). CDR3 size: 13 residues. Specimen: blood, either unsorted or a sorted T cell fraction (not recorded which). This chain connects TRBV20-1 to TRBJ2-3; D tentatively reads TRBD1 or TRBD2 (6 bases each). This receptor was obtained from a male donor with ankylosing spondylitis. The CDR3, as DNA: TGCAGTGCCCCCTGGGGGGCCACAGATACGCAGTATTTT. Translated: CSAPWGATDTQYF.